A selection of T cell receptor beta chains follows, all from one sample in a study of T-cell reconstitution after alpha-beta-depleted transplantation in children. One entry per CDR3 protein results from TCRdb running MiXCR on the PCR reads. The table lists approximately 190,000 distinct CDR3 sequences, just under 6.5% of them singletons. Sequenced material: PBMCs, taken before TCRalphabeta/CD19-depleted stem cell transplant. The receptors were sampled from a girl younger than two with combined immunodeficiency, due to receive a stem cell transplant. Both conserved end residues are trimmed from each CDR3.

ASSLGLPGQRNNEQF | TRBV5-1
SASSGGGTDTQY | TRBV20-1
ASSLDRPEAF | TRBV7-9
ASRAGTVEAPLH | TRBV5-1
ASSPSDRGPTIY | TRBV12-3/TRBV12-4
ASSPYSASGRNNEQF | TRBV12-3/TRBV12-4
ATGGGRLYNEQF | TRBV24-1
ASSKGKGQTYEQY | TRBV21-1
ASSLEATQY | TRBV11-2
ASSAKLAGGSYEQY | TRBV5-1
ASSFESASSDNEQF | TRBV4-2
ASSFWTSGSYEQY | TRBV7-2
ASSIPGLNTEAF | TRBV21-1
ASSLGGATDTQY | TRBV5-6
ASSYAPDYPNKETQY | TRBV6-2/TRBV6-3